The 8 T cell receptor beta chains below were found in one sample sequenced in a study of CD8 T cells in ankylosing spondylitis. TCRdb reanalysed the 5' RACE reads using MiXCR and keeps one entry per CDR3 protein. The sample records under 450,000 distinct CDR3 sequences, 20% to 25% being singletons. Sequencing was carried out using blood, either unsorted or a sorted T cell fraction (not recorded which). Receptors originate from a male donor with ankylosing spondylitis or in good health (not recorded which).

The chain links TRBV25-1 to TRBJ1-2, with TRBD1 matching 9 bases. With 4 bases clipped from V and 4 bases from J, the junction kept 4 bases outside the gene matches. Germline V gives CDR1 MGHDK, CDR2 SYGVNS. CDR3 size: 14 residues. CDR3 residues: CASSGGTGPYGYTF. The CDR3, as DNA: TGTGCCAGCAGTGGCGGGACAGGGCCCTATGGCTACACCTTC.

This clonotype was recorded a few times. This chain connects TRBV5-1 to TRBJ2-1; D is perhaps TRBD2 (6 bases). V lost 4 bases and J lost 0, with 14 bases in between. This CDR3 comprises 16 residues. CDR1 is SGHRS, CDR2 YFSETQ, per germline. The CDR3 DNA reads TGCGCCAGCAGCCTAACAGCGGGCCCCTCCTACAATGAGCAGTTCTTC. Residues: CASSLTAGPSYNEQFF.

V is TRBV5-1 and J is TRBJ1-1; the D gene is possibly TRBD1 (6 bases). The V end was cut by 2 bases, the J end by 3 bases, with 14 bases between. CDR1 and CDR2 from the germline V gene are SGHRS and YFSETQ. This CDR3 spans 15 amino acids. The CDR3 is CASSLEDSSDTEAFF. CDR3 nucleotide sequence: TGCGCCAGCAGCTTAGAGGACAGCAGCGACACTGAAGCTTTCTTT.

V usage is TRBV7-9 and J usage is TRBJ2-5; 9 bases line up with TRBD2. Germline CDR1 reads SEHNR; CDR2 reads FQNEAQ (reference sequence). CDR3 length equals 17 residues. The ends lost 4 bases at V and 5 bases at J; junction bases unmatched: 14. This CDR3 is CASSSGLATSPSETQYF. The DNA of the CDR3 is TGTGCCAGCAGCTCGGGACTAGCAACGTCCCCAAGCGAGACCCAGTACTTC.

The chain is built from TRBV4-1 and TRBJ1-6; tentatively, D is TRBD1 (6 bases). Germline CDR1 MGHRA, CDR2 YSYEKL. V lost 2 bases and J lost 7, with 15 bases in between. The CDR3 extends over 16 amino acids. In DNA form, the CDR3 reads TGCGCCAGCAGCCAAACCCGGGACACAACAAATTCACCCCTCCACTTT. Protein: CASSQTRDTTNSPLHF.

This chain links TRBV7-6 with TRBJ2-1, with 11 bases identical to TRBD1. Germline CDR1 and CDR2: SGHVS and FNYEAQ. This CDR3 spans 16 amino acids. The V segment lost 2 bases and the J segment 6 bases; nucleotides outside the gene matches: 6. In DNA form, the CDR3 reads TGTGCCAGCAGCTTAATCCATGGGACAGGGGGCAATGAGCAGTTCTTC. As protein: CASSLIHGTGGNEQFF.

The chain employs TRBV5-1 and TRBJ1-1, with no clear D. CDR1 and CDR2 from the germline V gene are SGHRS and YFSETQ. The V end was cut by 4 bases, the J end by 2 bases, with 9 bases between. The CDR3 spans 13 residues. The CDR3 protein is CASSVSPNTEAFF. In DNA form, the CDR3 reads TGCGCCAGCAGCGTAAGTCCTAACACTGAAGCTTTCTTT. Full variable domain (rest looked up from reference TRBV5-1 and TRBJ1-1): KAGVTQTPRYLIKTRGQQVTLSCSPISGHRSVSWYQQTPGQGLQFLFEYFSETQRNKGNFPGRFSGRQFSNSRSEMNVSTLELGDSALYLCASSVSPNTEAFFGQGTRLTVV.

CDR3 nucleotide sequence: TGTGCCAGCAGTTACGATGGCACAGATACGCAGTATTTT. Translation: CASSYDGTDTQYF. The gene calls are TRBV6-5 and TRBJ2-3; no firm D call. The CDR3 totals 13 residues. The ends were cut back, 2 bases at V and 1 base at J, with 4 bases in the middle. Germline lookup yields CDR1 MNHEY and CDR2 SVGAGI.